Below are 25 T cell receptor beta chains sequenced from a single sample in a study of human T cells and chemical hapten exposure. TCRdb ran MiXCR on the RACE reads and lists one entry per CDR3 protein. The data show approximately 370,000 distinct CDR3 sequences, around 5.5% seen once. Time point reported: pre-sensitization, week 0. Described treatment: therapeutic diphenylcyclopropenone sensitization with weekly scalp DPC. The specimen was whole blood, collected in connection with sensitization to the hapten diphenylcyclopropenone (DPC). These receptors all stem from a young woman with alopecia areata. Some clones in this sample may be carry-over from other donors' samples.

This chain joins TRBV4-2 and TRBJ1-1, with D hard to call. Deletions cut 2 bases from V and 8 bases from J, with 12 bases between. The germline V gene encodes CDR1 LGHNA and CDR2 YNFKEQ. The CDR3 length is 13 residues. CDR3 loop: CASSQTDAIEAFF. The CDR3 DNA reads TGTGCCAGCAGCCAAACGGACGCGATCGAAGCTTTCTTT.

This chain joins TRBV2 and TRBJ1-6; D gene ambiguous. V lost 3 bases, J lost 8 bases, and 11 bases lay in between. This CDR3 comprises 14 residues. Per germline, CDR1 SNHLY and CDR2 FYNNEI. The CDR3 sequence: CASSEGRFDSPLHF. The DNA of the CDR3 is TGTGCCAGCAGTGAGGGCAGGTTTGATTCACCCCTCCACTTT.

This clonotype was observed a few times. The rearrangement uses TRBV7-6 and TRBJ2-5; D is unclear. The CDR3 loop spans 13 amino acids. Per the germline V gene, CDR1 is SGHVS and CDR2 is FNYEAQ. The V gene lost 2 bases and the J gene lost 2 bases, with 6 bases spanning the gap. In nucleotides, the CDR3 is TGTGCCAGCAGCTTAAACTTACAAGAGACCCAGTACTTC. It is translated as CASSLNLQETQYF.

The chain employs TRBV13 and TRBJ2-1, with D perhaps TRBD1 (5 bases). The V gene's germline CDR1 is PRHDT and CDR2 FYEKMQ (reference sequence). Trimming left V 2 bases short and J 13 bases short, with 18 bases between. The CDR3 contains 14 residues. DNA for the CDR3: TGTGCCAGCAGCTTACGGGCAGGACAACGACATCAGTTCTTC. This gives the protein CASSLRAGQRHQFF. The full variable domain, rest sourced from reference TRBV13 and TRBJ2-1, is AAGVIQSPRHLIKEKRETATLKCYPIPRHDTVYWYQQGPGQDPQFLISFYEKMQSDKGSIPDRFSAQQFSDYHSELNMSSLELGDSALYFCASSLRAGQRHQFFGPGTRLTVL.

The V and J genes are TRBV7-2 and TRBJ2-1; TRBD2 aligns across 12 bases. Per germline, CDR1 SGHTA and CDR2 FQGNSA. Losses at the gene ends were 5 bases for V and 7 bases for J; bases not matched to a gene: 6. The CDR3 consists of 15 residues. Here the CDR3 reads CASSPLGLAGNEQFF. The CDR3 coding sequence is TGTGCCAGCAGCCCACTCGGACTAGCGGGAAATGAGCAGTTCTTC.

The chain joins TRBV11-3 to TRBJ1-6; D gene uncertain. The CDR3 sequence is 17 residues long. Germline V gene sequence: CDR1 SGHNT, CDR2 YENEEA. Trimming took off 1 base at V and 8 bases at J, with 18 bases between the two ends. This CDR3 reads CASSLVILRAVDSPLHF. In DNA, the CDR3 is TGTGCCAGCAGCTTAGTAATTCTAAGGGCAGTCGATTCACCCCTCCACTTT.

The chain links TRBV10-3 to TRBJ2-3; 7 bases align to TRBD2. Germline V CDR1 and CDR2: ENHRY, SYGVKD. V gave up 0 bases and J gave up 3 bases; unmatched junction bases: 6. The CDR3 is 16 amino acids. The CDR3 nucleotides are TGTGCCATCAGTGAGTCGGCTAGCGGCGGAACAGATACGCAGTATTTT. It codes for CAISESASGGTDTQYF.

This clonotype was recorded at least ten times. This chain uses TRBV27 with TRBJ1-3; D is ambiguous. The V end was cut by 0 bases, the J end by 4 bases, with 10 bases between. Germline V CDR1 and CDR2: MNHEY, SMNVEV (reference sequence). This CDR3 has 15 amino acids. DNA of the CDR3: TGTGCCAGCAGTTTATCGGGGTTTAGCGGAAACACCATATATTTT. This encodes CASSLSGFSGNTIYF.

The sample holds many counts of this clonotype. The V and J genes are TRBV7-3 and TRBJ2-1; 13 bases map to TRBD2. Germline values: CDR1 SGHTA, CDR2 FQGTGA. The CDR3 runs 15 residues. J gave up 4 bases and V 5 bases, and 2 bases lay outside the gene matches. The CDR3 nucleotides read TGTGCCAGCAGCCCGACTAGCGGGGGGTACAATGAGCAGTTCTTC. Translated: CASSPTSGGYNEQFF. Together with reference TRBV7-3 and TRBJ2-1, the CDR3 gives the full variable domain: GAGVSQTPSNKVTEKGKYVELRCDPISGHTALYWYRQSLGQGPEFLIYFQGTGAADDSGLPNDRFFAVRPEGSVSTLKIQRTERGDSAVYLCASSPTSGGYNEQFFGPGTRLTVL.

In its sample, this clonotype was seen a few times. The chain carries TRBV7-2 and TRBJ2-5, with unresolved D. V shed 4 bases and J shed 1 base, with 10 bases lying between them. CDR3 length: 14 residues. Germline V gene sequence: CDR1 SGHTA, CDR2 FQGNSA. The CDR3 protein is CASSSFGSQETQYF. The CDR3 DNA reads as TGTGCCAGCAGCTCCTTCGGTTCCCAAGAGACCCAGTACTTC.

This clonotype was detected many times. The CDR3 sequence is CASSPDGSNYGYTF. In nucleotides, the CDR3 is TGTGCCAGCTCACCCGACGGATCTAACTATGGCTACACCTTC. The J gene is TRBJ1-2, the V gene TRBV18; the D is unclear. CDR3 size: 14 residues. CDR1 is KGHSH, CDR2 LQKENI, per germline. Deletions cut 3 bases from V and 0 bases from J, with 8 bases between.

The table lists this clonotype with a few counts. The chain joins TRBV2 to TRBJ2-3; the D gene could be TRBD1 or TRBD2 (7 bases each). Germline CDR1 is SNHLY and CDR2 is FYNNEI. The V gene lost 7 bases and the J gene lost 7 bases, with 18 bases spanning the gap. The CDR3 is 14 amino acids. CDR3 DNA sequence: TGTGCCAGCAAGGACCCAGGGGGGGCCAATACGCAGTATTTT. This encodes CASKDPGGANTQYF. Full variable domain (rest looked up from reference TRBV2 and TRBJ2-3): EPEVTQTPSHQVTQMGQEVILRCVPISNHLYFYWYRQILGQKVEFLVSFYNNEISEKSEIFDDQFSVERPDGSNFTLKIRSTKLEDSAMYFCASKDPGGANTQYFGPGTRLTVL.

This clonotype has only a few counts. The V gene is TRBV12-5, the J gene TRBJ2-3, with a tentative D call TRBD2 (6 bases). Trimming pared 4 bases from V and 4 bases from J, leaving 21 bases between. There are 17 residues in the CDR3. Germline V gives CDR1 LGHNT, CDR2 FRNRAP. The CDR3 region has the DNA TGTGCTAGTGGTTCTCAATCGGGGGTTACCGTTCCAGATACGCAGTATTTT. Translating it yields CASGSQSGVTVPDTQYF.

The chain joins TRBV5-6 to TRBJ1-2, with a weak D call TRBD1 (6 bases). V was pared by 3 bases and J by 7 bases, with 16 bases between. Per the germline V gene, CDR1 is SGHDT and CDR2 is YYEEEE. CDR3 length: 14 residues. CDR3 residues: CASSYEQGLGGYTF. CDR3 DNA sequence: TGTGCCAGCAGCTATGAACAGGGTTTAGGTGGCTACACCTTC. The full variable domain, completed using reference TRBV5-6 and TRBJ1-2, is DAGVTQSPTHLIKTRGQQVTLRCSPKSGHDTVSWYQQALGQGPQFIFQYYEEEERQRGNFPDRFSGHQFPNYSSELNVNALLLGDSALYLCASSYEQGLGGYTFGSGTRLTVV.

The V call is TRBV5-4, the J call TRBJ1-2; 7 bases match TRBD1. This CDR3 contains 16 residues. CDR1 SGHNT and CDR2 YYREEE come from the germline V gene (reference sequence). V lost 4 bases and J lost 4; bases outside the gene matches: 13. CDR3 nucleotide sequence: TGTGCCAGCAGCGGTGTTAGAGACAGGGAAGCCTATGGCTACACCTTC. Its protein is CASSGVRDREAYGYTF.

This clonotype has just a few counts. This chain uses TRBV6-6 with TRBJ2-1; D is undetermined. The germline gives CDR1 MNHNY, CDR2 SVGAGI (reference sequence). The CDR3 runs 13 residues. Trimming pared 2 bases from V and 4 bases from J, leaving 6 bases between. The CDR3 loop reads CASSYPPYNEQFF. CDR3 nucleotide sequence: TGTGCCAGCAGTTACCCTCCGTACAATGAGCAGTTCTTC.

This clonotype was seen repeatedly, ten times or more. The CDR3 protein is CASSQGGTVSSYNEQFF. The CDR3 DNA follows: TGTGCCAGCAGCCAAGGGGGGACGGTGAGCTCCTACAATGAGCAGTTCTTC. V and J are TRBV14 and TRBJ2-1; D might be TRBD1 or TRBD2, each matching 5 bases. This CDR3 contains 17 residues. Germline values: CDR1 SGHDN, CDR2 FVKESK. V was shortened by 1 base and J by 0 bases, with 13 bases between the two germline ends.

The CDR3 sequence: CASSSLSWARTDTQYF. CDR3 coding DNA: TGTGCCAGCAGTTCTCTCAGTTGGGCACGCACAGATACGCAGTATTTT. This chain uses TRBV28 with TRBJ2-3; D gene ambiguous. Germline V CDR1 and CDR2: MDHEN, SYDVKM. The CDR3 extends over 16 amino acids. V lost 4 bases to trimming and J lost 1 base, with 15 bases between them.

This clonotype has a count of ten or more. The chain has TRBV7-2 and TRBJ2-1; 13 bases line up with TRBD2. This CDR3 region has 18 residues. The germline V gene has CDR1 SGHTA and CDR2 FQGNSA. V was clipped by 4 bases and J by 2 bases; unmatched bases: 8. In DNA, the CDR3 is TGTGCCAGCAGCTCCGATCGTACTAGCGGGGGGGCCTACAATGAGCAGTTCTTC. It translates to CASSSDRTSGGAYNEQFF.

This clonotype was recorded at least ten times. At one boundary the junction diverges from the germline segment, which might be a read error. V gene TRBV9 combines with J gene TRBJ1-1; unclear D gene. Germline loops: CDR1 SGDLS, CDR2 YYNGEE. The CDR3 contains 12 residues. CDR3 region: CASSNPARVVRF. Written as DNA, the CDR3 is TGTGCCAGCAGCAACCCGGCAAGGGTTGTTCGCTTT.

The table lists this clonotype with many counts. The rearrangement uses TRBV7-6 and TRBJ2-3; D may match TRBD1 or TRBD2 (5 bases each). Germline lookup yields CDR1 SGHVS and CDR2 FNYEAQ. V lost 3 bases, J lost 0 bases, and 10 bases lay in between. The CDR3 loop spans 15 amino acids. Here the CDR3 reads CASSFSRDSTDTQYF. In DNA form, the CDR3 reads TGTGCCAGCAGCTTCTCCCGGGACAGCACAGATACGCAGTATTTT. The complete variable domain, with remaining parts taken from reference TRBV7-6 and TRBJ2-3, reads GAGVSQSPRYKVTKRGQDVALRCDPISGHVSLYWYRQALGQGPEFLTYFNYEAQQDKSGLPNDRFSAERPEGSISTLTIQRTEQRDSAMYRCASSFSRDSTDTQYFGPGTRLTVL.

This chain links TRBV18 with TRBJ1-6; 7 nucleotides align to TRBD1. With 4 bases clipped from V and 7 bases from J, the junction kept 10 bases outside the gene matches. The length of the CDR3 is 16 residues. The germline V gene encodes CDR1 KGHSH and CDR2 LQKENI. DNA for the CDR3: TGTGCCAGCTCACGAGAAACAGGGACAGTGAATTCACCCCTCCACTTT. Encoded protein: CASSRETGTVNSPLHF.

The chain links TRBV7-9 to TRBJ1-6; no clear D gene. CDR3 length: 16 residues. CDR1 is SEHNR, CDR2 FQNEAQ, per germline (reference sequence). The germline V and J ends were trimmed by 1 base and 0 bases, with 7 bases remaining between them. CDR3 sequence reads: CASSLDSSSYNSPLHF. The CDR3 region has the DNA TGTGCCAGCAGCTTAGACAGTAGCTCCTATAATTCACCCCTCCACTTT. Filled out from reference TRBV7-9 and TRBJ1-6, the complete variable domain reads DTGVSQNPRHKITKRGQNVTFRCDPISEHNRLYWYRQTLGQGPEFLTYFQNEAQLEKSRLLSDRFSAERPKGSFSTLEIQRTEQGDSAMYLCASSLDSSSYNSPLHFGNGTRLTVT.

Ten or more counts support this clonotype. The chain combines TRBV2 with TRBJ1-1; D not resolved. Looked up from germline, CDR1 is SNHLY and CDR2 is FYNNEI. V was clipped by 4 bases and J by 6 bases, with 6 bases between them. This CDR3 spans 11 amino acids. The CDR3 is CASSVVSEAFF. CDR3 sequence (DNA): TGTGCCAGCAGTGTTGTCTCTGAAGCTTTCTTT. Variable domain in full (rest from reference TRBV2 and TRBJ1-1): EPEVTQTPSHQVTQMGQEVILRCVPISNHLYFYWYRQILGQKVEFLVSFYNNEISEKSEIFDDQFSVERPDGSNFTLKIRSTKLEDSAMYFCASSVVSEAFFGQGTRLTVV.

This clonotype was seen repeatedly, ten times or more. J is TRBJ2-7 and V is TRBV13; 9 bases align to TRBD1. This CDR3 is built from 13 residues. CDR1 is PRHDT, CDR2 FYEKMQ, per germline (reference sequence). V shed 4 bases and J 3 bases; nucleotides not matched to a gene: 1. The chain's CDR3 is CASSWGQGYEQYF. CDR3 sequence (DNA): TGTGCCAGCAGCTGGGGACAGGGCTACGAGCAGTACTTC.